The T cell receptor beta chain described here comes from a study of blood T cell repertoires in COVID-19. Germline-derived CDR1 and CDR2 are MDHEN and SYDVKM. The CDR3 loop spans 15 amino acids. J gave up 4 bases and V 5 bases, and 10 bases lay outside the gene matches. Profiled with immunoSEQ multiplex PCR; TCRdb holds only in-frame clones, not every one. Of tens of thousands of clones in the sample, roughly 79% are singletons; the top ten hold under 5.5%. The table lists this clone with a few counts. The chain combines TRBV28 with TRBJ2-5; 7 nucleotides align to TRBD1. This clonotype originated in a man of 80 years or more with COVID-19, enrolled during active disease. Sequencing was performed on peripheral blood. The CDR3 nucleotides read TGTGCCAGCAGTAGGACAGGTGCCGTTTCAGAGACCCAGTACTTC. Translation: CASSRTGAVSETQYF.